Below, 10 T cell receptor beta chains from the same sample are listed, as sequenced in a study of identical twins. TCRdb reanalysed the 5' RACE reads using MiXCR and keeps one entry per CDR3 protein. The data contain 1.5 million to 2 million distinct CDR3 sequences, less than 40% of them seen just once; the ten biggest clones take up 0.25% to 0.3%. Material for sequencing was cord blood. The receptor source for this set is a newborn girl in good health.

The chain couples TRBV20-1 to TRBJ2-2; 7 bases agree with TRBD1. The germline V gene encodes CDR1 DFQATT and CDR2 SNEGSKA (reference sequence). The CDR3 length is 14 residues. V was pared by 0 bases and J by 6 bases, with 4 bases of the junction left unmatched. In DNA, the CDR3 is TGCAGTGCTAGAGATGTCCAGGGGGCCGGGGAGCTGTTTTTT. Its protein product is CSARDVQGAGELFF.

The gene calls are TRBV5-1 and TRBJ2-1; 13 positions match TRBD2. This CDR3 has 17 residues. The junction had 4 bases not matched to a gene; V was cut back by 0 bases and J by 4 bases. Per germline, CDR1 SGHRS and CDR2 YFSETQ. This chain's CDR3 is CASSLETSGGLYNEQFF. The CDR3 DNA reads TGCGCCAGCAGCTTGGAGACTAGCGGGGGGCTATACAATGAGCAGTTCTTC.

The rearrangement uses TRBV12-3 or TRBV12-4 and TRBJ1-6, with TRBD1 matching 7 bases. This CDR3 has 15 amino acids. V was clipped by 4 bases and J by 9 bases; unmatched bases: 9. The CDR3 region has the DNA TGTGCCAGCAGTTCCCTCCTGACAGGGACTTCACCCCTCCACTTT. Encoded protein: CASSSLLTGTSPLHF.

About this clonotype itself: With a much larger clone just one base away, this may be a read error. This chain connects TRBV6-2 or TRBV6-3 to TRBJ2-1; no reliable D call. Judging by the DNA end, TRBJ2-7 fits better; the J call may be wrong. The CDR3 sequence is 16 residues long. CDR1 and CDR2 from the germline V gene are MNHEY and SVGEGT. CDR3 amino acids: CASSPRHYSSYNEQYF. Here the CDR3 DNA reads TGTGCCAGCAGTCCCCGACACTACAGCTCCTACAATGAGCAGTACTTC.

The gene calls are TRBV20-1 and TRBJ2-3; the match to TRBD2 covers 7 bases. This CDR3 contains 16 residues. V shed 7 bases, J shed 0 bases, and the junction held 13 bases outside the gene matches. The germline V gene encodes CDR1 DFQATT and CDR2 SNEGSKA (reference sequence). The CDR3 loop reads CSELGLVGRSTDTQYF. The CDR3 bases are TGCAGTGAGTTAGGACTAGTGGGGCGAAGCACAGATACGCAGTATTTT.

Ten or more counts support this clonotype. The chain joins TRBV20-1 to TRBJ1-2; 7 bases line up with TRBD1. V shed 1 base and J 0 bases; nucleotides not matched to a gene: 5. Germline CDR1 reads DFQATT; CDR2 reads SNEGSKA (reference sequence). This CDR3 is 15 amino acids long. In nucleotides, the CDR3 is TGCAGTGCTAGAGGTGGACAGGTAGCTAACTATGGCTACACCTTC. Its translation is CSARGGQVANYGYTF.

This clonotype was seen more than once but under ten times. This rearrangement joins TRBV4-2 to TRBJ1-5; D might be TRBD1 (6 bases). Germline lookup yields CDR1 LGHNA and CDR2 YNFKEQ. This CDR3 is 15 amino acids long. The V and J ends lost 1 base and 7 bases respectively, with 14 bases between them. The CDR3 region has the DNA TGTGCCAGCAGCCAAGGTGACAGGCAGCAACAGCCCCAGCATTTT. Its translation: CASSQGDRQQQPQHF.

The sample holds a few counts of this clonotype. The CDR3 DNA is TGTGCCAGCAGCTTAGATGGGACTAGCTTCAATGAGCAGTTCTTC. Its translation: CASSLDGTSFNEQFF. The chain joins TRBV7-2 to TRBJ2-1; 9 nucleotides align to TRBD2. After removal of 1 base from V and 6 bases from J, the junction contained 4 bases not matched to a gene. Germline CDR1 SGHTA, CDR2 FQGNSA. The CDR3 sequence is 15 residues long.

The rearrangement uses TRBV20-1 and TRBJ1-6; a possible D gene is TRBD1 (5 bases). Germline V gene sequence: CDR1 DFQATT, CDR2 SNEGSKA (reference sequence). Trimming removed 0 bases at V and 7 bases at J, with 10 bases between. The CDR3 consists of 14 residues. The CDR3 DNA follows: TGCAGTGCTAGAGAGGGACGGGTAAATTCACCCCTCCACTTT. Translated: CSAREGRVNSPLHF.

This clonotype was counted only a few times. The chain couples TRBV15 to TRBJ2-3; D is ambiguous. Germline lookup yields CDR1 LNHNV and CDR2 YYDKDF (reference sequence). CDR3 length: 19 amino acids. V lost 6 bases and J 6 bases, leaving 31 bases between the germline ends. The CDR3 DNA sequence: TGTGCCACCAGTACCGACGTCCCCCTTCCCCCTTCATTATTGGATACGCAGTATTTT. This sequence encodes CATSTDVPLPPSLLDTQYF.